A selection of T cell receptor beta chains follows, all from one sample in a study of shared T cell receptors in the human thymus. Assay: immunoSEQ multiplex PCR; the TCRdb copy retains only in-frame clones and omits some. The sample comprises roughly 660,000 clones, more than 75% of which are singletons, and over 0.008% rests with the top ten. The same data also went into a second study, on human thymus T cells.

Sequences were obtained from thymocytes. Receptor source: a boy younger than two with a congenital heart defect. CDR3s include the opening cysteine and the closing phenylalanine or tryptophan. The order of the fields is D gene, V gene, clone size, CDR3 length, J gene, CDR3 protein, CDR3 DNA. A D gene is named only where the DNA matches it firmly. Size values are once, few and many counts, or a class for expanded clones, and some rows have none.

-	TRBV6-5	-	15	TRBJ2-7	CASSPRGIPNLEQYF	TGTGCCAGCAGTCCCCGGGGAATCCCCAATCTCGAGCAGTACTTC
-	TRBV28	-	16	TRBJ1-3	CASSLCEDSTGNTIYF	TGTGCCAGCAGTTTATGCGAGGACAGTACTGGAAACACCATATATTTT
TRBD2	TRBV13	-	15	TRBJ2-3	CASSPPSGVTDTQYF	TGTGCCAGCAGCCCTCCTAGCGGAGTCACAGATACGCAGTATTTT
TRBD2	TRBV11-3	-	20	TRBJ2-2	CASSPTATSGRPVDTGELFF	TGTGCCAGCAGCCCGACCGCGACTAGCGGGAGACCCGTGGATACCGGGGAGCTGTTTTTT
TRBD1	TRBV7-9	-	17	TRBJ1-2	CASSPRQGCPLNYGYTF	TGTGCCAGCAGCCCCCGACAGGGGTGCCCCCTAAACTATGGCTACACCTTC
TRBD2	TRBV11-2	-	17	TRBJ2-7	CASSFPPTSGSSYEQYF	TGTGCCAGCAGCTTCCCCCCGACTAGCGGAAGCTCCTACGAGCAGTACTTC
TRBD1	TRBV12-5	-	18	TRBJ2-1	CASGSPQGPGQGYNEQFF	TGTGCTAGTGGTTCACCCCAGGGGCCGGGACAGGGATACAATGAGCAGTTCTTC
-	TRBV4-2	-	17	TRBJ2-2	CASSQALGLLNTGELFF	TGTGCCAGCAGCCAAGCTTTAGGACTACTAAACACCGGGGAGCTGTTTTTT
-	TRBV5-4	-	15	TRBJ1-1	CASSPGGGASTEAFF	TGTGCCAGCAGCCCCGGGGGGGGCGCTTCGACTGAAGCTTTCTTT
-	TRBV6-5	-	12	TRBJ2-5	CASSTPPRSQYF	TGTGCCAGCAGTACGCCGCCCCGGTCCCAGTACTTC
TRBD1	TRBV10-2	few	17	TRBJ1-4	CASSESRDRDVWEKLFF	TGCGCCAGCAGTGAGTCCCGGGACAGGGACGTTTGGGAAAAACTGTTTTTT
TRBD2	TRBV9	-	15	TRBJ2-5	CASSAPAGGGETQYF	TGTGCCAGCAGTGCCCCGGCGGGAGGGGGTGAGACCCAGTACTTC
-	TRBV9	once	15	TRBJ1-4	CASSVGGRGGEKLFF	TGTGCCAGCAGCGTAGGGGGCAGGGGTGGGGAAAAACTGTTTTTT
TRBD2	TRBV28	-	15	TRBJ2-7	CASAQREGRHYEQYF	TGTGCCAGCGCCCAGCGGGAGGGCCGGCATTACGAGCAGTACTTC
-	TRBV20-1	-	11	TRBJ2-7	CSAPTPYEQYF	TGCAGTGCCCCGACACCCTACGAGCAGTACTTC
-	TRBV10-3	-	15	TRBJ1-2	CAISESSAGNYGYTF	TGTGCCATCAGTGAGTCGAGTGCAGGCAACTATGGCTACACCTTC
TRBD2	TRBV6-4	once	15	TRBJ2-5	CASSVSGSDKETQYF	TGTGCCAGCAGTGTTAGCGGGAGCGACAAAGAGACCCAGTACTTC
-	TRBV4-3	-	14	TRBJ1-2	CASSQDIAVYGYTF	TGCGCCAGCAGCCAAGATATTGCAGTCTATGGCTACACCTTC
-	TRBV5-8	-	14	TRBJ2-2	CASSPSTVTGELFF	TGTGCCAGCAGCCCCTCGACAGTAACCGGGGAGCTGTTTTTT
TRBD1	TRBV19	-	15	TRBJ1-2	CASSIEGQVDYGYTF	TGTGCCAGTAGTATAGAGGGACAGGTTGACTATGGCTACACCTTC
-	TRBV4-1	-	14	TRBJ1-4	CASSHPGLNEKLFF	TGCGCCAGCAGCCACCCGGGACTTAATGAAAAACTGTTTTTT
-	TRBV18	-	15	TRBJ2-7	CASSREQGVLYEQYF	TGTGCCAGCTCACGAGAACAGGGCGTCCTCTACGAGCAGTACTTC
TRBD2	TRBV4-3	-	18	TRBJ2-1	CASSQECSRGSTYNEQFF	TGCGCCAGCAGCCAAGAATGCTCTCGCGGGAGCACCTATAATGAGCAGTTCTTC
-	TRBV30	-	16	TRBJ2-2	CAWSFLWRTNTGELFF	TGTGCCTGGAGTTTCCTCTGGCGGACGAACACCGGGGAGCTGTTTTTT
TRBD1	TRBV28	-	13	TRBJ1-1	CALKTGDGTEAFF	TGTGCCCTAAAGACAGGGGATGGGACTGAAGCTTTCTTT
-	TRBV7-9	-	16	TRBJ1-4	CASSLRVQEGCEKLFF	TGTGCCAGCAGCTTACGCGTCCAGGAGGGTTGTGAAAAACTGTTTTTT
-	TRBV2	-	14	TRBJ2-7	CASGPRGTFYEQYF	TGTGCCAGCGGGCCCCGGGGAACGTTCTACGAGCAGTACTTC
TRBD2	TRBV6-6	-	16	TRBJ2-5	CASSYFLAGAVETQYF	TGTGCCAGCAGTTACTTCCTAGCGGGAGCTGTGGAGACCCAGTACTTC
TRBD2	TRBV19	-	16	TRBJ2-3	CASSIVGLAATDTQYF	TGTGCCAGTAGTATAGTCGGCCTAGCGGCAACAGATACGCAGTATTTT
-	TRBV27	-	16	TRBJ2-7	CASSAHVGTPVGEQYF	TGTGCCAGCAGTGCACATGTAGGGACACCCGTTGGCGAGCAGTACTTC
TRBD1	TRBV27	few	14	TRBJ2-1	CAATSSGTGHEQFF	TGTGCCGCAACCAGTTCCGGGACAGGGCATGAGCAGTTCTTC
TRBD2	TRBV11-2	-	16	TRBJ2-1	CASSKTSGSSYNEQFF	TGTGCCAGCAGCAAGACTAGCGGGAGCTCCTACAATGAGCAGTTCTTC
TRBD1	TRBV5-6	-	17	TRBJ2-5	CASSLVTGTGAEETQYF	TGTGCCAGCAGCTTGGTTACCGGGACAGGGGCGGAAGAGACCCAGTACTTC
-	TRBV7-6	once	21	TRBJ1-4	CASRPRPTGGKTGSSTEKLFF	TGTGCCAGCAGACCTAGGCCGACGGGTGGGAAGACGGGGTCTAGTACTGAAAAACTGTTTTTT
-	TRBV27	-	14	TRBJ2-4	CASSLIQGGNIQYF	TGTGCCAGCAGTTTAATCCAGGGAGGAAACATTCAGTACTTC
-	TRBV10-2	-	15	TRBJ1-1	CASSALQGMGTEAFF	TGCGCCAGCAGTGCCTTACAGGGAATGGGCACTGAAGCTTTCTTT
-	TRBV5-6	-	16	TRBJ2-7	CASSLKGAGNIHEQYF	TGTGCCAGCAGCTTGAAAGGGGCGGGAAATATCCACGAGCAGTACTTC
-	TRBV28	-	12	TRBJ2-7	CASSLTQGEQYF	TGTGCCAGCAGTCTGACCCAGGGCGAGCAGTACTTC
TRBD2	TRBV4-3	-	16	TRBJ2-7	CASSPQTSGISYEQYF	TGCGCCAGCAGCCCCCAGACTAGCGGAATCTCCTACGAGCAGTACTTC
-	TRBV27	-	17	TRBJ1-4	CASSLCGRTESNEKLFF	TGTGCCAGCAGTTTGTGTGGCCGGACAGAGAGTAATGAAAAACTGTTTTTT
TRBD2	TRBV4-1	-	17	TRBJ2-5	CASSPPRGGSGEETQYF	TGCGCCAGCAGCCCTCCCCGGGGAGGGTCTGGGGAAGAGACCCAGTACTTC
TRBD2	TRBV29-1	-	16	TRBJ2-6	CSVEDGGGSGANVLTF	TGCAGCGTTGAAGACGGGGGGGGCTCTGGGGCCAACGTCCTGACTTTC
TRBD1	TRBV5-1	-	16	TRBJ2-7	CASSLPGTGEVYEQYF	TGCGCCAGCAGCTTGCCCGGGACAGGGGAGGTCTACGAGCAGTACTTC
-	TRBV5-5	-	14	TRBJ2-7	CASSARDFRYEQYF	TGTGCCAGCAGCGCCCGGGACTTTCGCTACGAGCAGTACTTC
TRBD1	TRBV19	-	15	TRBJ2-7	CASSVSGQGAYEQYF	TGTGCCAGTAGTGTCTCGGGACAGGGTGCGTACGAGCAGTACTTC
TRBD1	TRBV4-2	-	17	TRBJ2-7	CASSHRPLDRDPGEQYF	TGTGCCAGCAGCCATCGCCCCCTGGACAGGGATCCTGGCGAGCAGTACTTC
TRBD1	TRBV18	-	13	TRBJ1-1	CASSLGQGPEAFF	TGTGCCAGCTCCCTGGGACAGGGCCCTGAAGCTTTCTTT
-	TRBV25-1	-	13	TRBJ1-1	CATGGEANTEAFF	TGTGCCACCGGGGGGGAAGCGAACACTGAAGCTTTCTTT
TRBD2	TRBV30	-	16	TRBJ2-3	CAWSVGGEGSTDTQYF	TGTGCCTGGAGTGTAGGCGGGGAGGGTAGCACAGATACGCAGTATTTT
TRBD1	TRBV25-1	-	17	TRBJ2-6	CASSAGTGISGANVLTF	TGTGCCAGCAGTGCCGGGACAGGGATCTCTGGGGCCAACGTCCTGACTTTC
-	TRBV7-4	-	11	TRBJ2-7	CASSWSYEQYF	TGTGCCAGCAGCTGGAGCTACGAGCAGTACTTC